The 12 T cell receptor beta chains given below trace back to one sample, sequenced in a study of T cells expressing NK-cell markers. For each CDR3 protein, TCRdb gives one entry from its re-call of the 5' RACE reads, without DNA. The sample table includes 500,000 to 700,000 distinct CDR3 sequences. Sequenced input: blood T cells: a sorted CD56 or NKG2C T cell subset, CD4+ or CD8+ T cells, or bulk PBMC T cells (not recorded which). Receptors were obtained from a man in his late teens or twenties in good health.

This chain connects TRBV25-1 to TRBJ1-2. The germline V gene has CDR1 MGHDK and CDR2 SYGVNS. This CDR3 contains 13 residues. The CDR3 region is CASSEGGFNGYTF.

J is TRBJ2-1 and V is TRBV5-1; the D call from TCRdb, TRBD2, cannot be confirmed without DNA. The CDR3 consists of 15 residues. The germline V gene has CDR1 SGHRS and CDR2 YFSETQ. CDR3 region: CASSQTGTSLSEQFF.

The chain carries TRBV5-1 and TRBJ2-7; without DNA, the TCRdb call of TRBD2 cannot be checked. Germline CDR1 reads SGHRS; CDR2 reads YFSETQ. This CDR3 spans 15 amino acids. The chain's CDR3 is CASSWASGIDYEQYF.

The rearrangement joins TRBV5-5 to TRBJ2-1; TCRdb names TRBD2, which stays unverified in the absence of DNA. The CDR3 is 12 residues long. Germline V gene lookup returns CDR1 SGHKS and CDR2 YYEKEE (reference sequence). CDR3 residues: CASSFGTSGEFF.

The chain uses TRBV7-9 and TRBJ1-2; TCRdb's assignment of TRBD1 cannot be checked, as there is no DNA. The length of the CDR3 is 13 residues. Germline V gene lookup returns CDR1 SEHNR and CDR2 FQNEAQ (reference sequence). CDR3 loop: CASSHQGAEGYTF.

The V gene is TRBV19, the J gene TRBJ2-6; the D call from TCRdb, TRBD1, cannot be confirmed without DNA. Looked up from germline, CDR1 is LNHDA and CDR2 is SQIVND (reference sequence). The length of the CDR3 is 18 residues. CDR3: CASSDWDRPLPGANVLTF. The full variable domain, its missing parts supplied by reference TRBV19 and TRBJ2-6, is DGGITQSPKYLFRKEGQNVTLSCEQNLNHDAMYWYRQDPGQGLRLIYYSQIVNDFQKGDIAEGYSVSREKKESFPLTVTSAQKNPTAFYLCASSDWDRPLPGANVLTFGAGSRLTVL.

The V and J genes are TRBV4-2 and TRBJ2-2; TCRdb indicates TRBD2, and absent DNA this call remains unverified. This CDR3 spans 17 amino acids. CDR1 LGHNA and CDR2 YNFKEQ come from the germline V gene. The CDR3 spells CASSRTSGSRNTGELFF.

The chain's CDR3 is CASSQALFTDTQYF. The genes are TRBV4-1 and TRBJ2-3. This CDR3 has 14 residues. Germline CDR1 and CDR2: MGHRA and YSYEKL.

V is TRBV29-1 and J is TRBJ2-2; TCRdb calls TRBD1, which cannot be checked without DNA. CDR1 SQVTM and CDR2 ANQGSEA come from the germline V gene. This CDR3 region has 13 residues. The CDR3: CSVAGGLTGELFF.

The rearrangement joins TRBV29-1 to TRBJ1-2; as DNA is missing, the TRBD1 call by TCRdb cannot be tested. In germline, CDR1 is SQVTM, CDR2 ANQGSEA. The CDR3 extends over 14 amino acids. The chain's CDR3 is CSVVPGQLNYGYTF.

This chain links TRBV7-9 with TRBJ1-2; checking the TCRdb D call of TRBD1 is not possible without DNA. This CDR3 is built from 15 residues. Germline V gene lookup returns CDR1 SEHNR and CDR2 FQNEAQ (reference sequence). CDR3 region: CASSPPGVVFSGYTF.

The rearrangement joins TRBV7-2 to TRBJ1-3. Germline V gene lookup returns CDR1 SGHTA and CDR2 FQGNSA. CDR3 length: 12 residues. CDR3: CASSLHGDTIYF. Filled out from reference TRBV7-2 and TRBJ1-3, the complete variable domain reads GAGVSQSPSNKVTEKGKDVELRCDPISGHTALYWYRQSLGQGLEFLIYFQGNSAPDKSGLPSDRFSAERTGGSVSTLTIQRTQQEDSAVYLCASSLHGDTIYFGEGSWLTVV.